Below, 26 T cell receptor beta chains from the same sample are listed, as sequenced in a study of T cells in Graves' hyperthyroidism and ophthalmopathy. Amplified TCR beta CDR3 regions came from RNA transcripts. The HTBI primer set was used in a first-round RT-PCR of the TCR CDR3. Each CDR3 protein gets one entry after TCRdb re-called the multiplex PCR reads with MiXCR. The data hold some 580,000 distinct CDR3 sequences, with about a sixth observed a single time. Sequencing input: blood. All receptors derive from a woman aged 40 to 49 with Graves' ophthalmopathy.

The CDR3 here is CASSRETGVHGYTF. The CDR3 nucleotides read TGTGCCAGCAGCAGGGAGACAGGGGTACATGGCTACACCTTC. V usage is TRBV5-5 and J usage is TRBJ1-2; 8 bases fit TRBD1. The CDR3 loop spans 14 amino acids. Germline-derived CDR1 and CDR2 are SGHKS and YYEKEE (reference sequence). Unmatched junction bases numbered 8, after V lost 4 bases and J lost 6 bases.

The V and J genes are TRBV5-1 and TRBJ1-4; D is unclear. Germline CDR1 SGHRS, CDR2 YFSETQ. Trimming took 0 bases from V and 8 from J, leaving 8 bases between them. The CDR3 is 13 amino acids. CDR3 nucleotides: TGCGCCAGCAGCTTGGAGCGTGGGGAAAAACTGTTTTTT. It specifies CASSLERGEKLFF.

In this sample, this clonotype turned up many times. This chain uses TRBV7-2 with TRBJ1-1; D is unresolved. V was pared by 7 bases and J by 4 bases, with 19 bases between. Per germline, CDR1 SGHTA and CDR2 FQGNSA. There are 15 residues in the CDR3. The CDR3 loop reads CASNPNRAVGTEAFF. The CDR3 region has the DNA TGTGCCAGCAACCCCAACCGGGCAGTCGGCACTGAAGCTTTCTTT. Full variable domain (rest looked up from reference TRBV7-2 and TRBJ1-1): GAGVSQSPSNKVTEKGKDVELRCDPISGHTALYWYRQSLGQGLEFLIYFQGNSAPDKSGLPSDRFSAERTGGSVSTLTIQRTQQEDSAVYLCASNPNRAVGTEAFFGQGTRLTVV.

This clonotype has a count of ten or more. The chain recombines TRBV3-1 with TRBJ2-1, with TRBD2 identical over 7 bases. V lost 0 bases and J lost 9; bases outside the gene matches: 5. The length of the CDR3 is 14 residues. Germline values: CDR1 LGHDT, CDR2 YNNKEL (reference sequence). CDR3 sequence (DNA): TGTGCCAGCAGCCAAGACGCCAGCGGGGTTGAGCAGTTCTTC. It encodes CASSQDASGVEQFF.

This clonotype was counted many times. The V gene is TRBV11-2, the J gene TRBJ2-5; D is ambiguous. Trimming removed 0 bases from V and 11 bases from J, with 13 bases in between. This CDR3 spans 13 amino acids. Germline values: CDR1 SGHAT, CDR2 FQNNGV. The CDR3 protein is CASSLDRKGPQYF. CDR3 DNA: TGTGCCAGCAGCTTAGATCGCAAGGGCCCTCAGTACTTC.

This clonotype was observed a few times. In DNA, the CDR3 is TGTGCCAGCAGCTTTCGCGGAGGACGGACTAATGAAAAACTGTTTTTT. Its protein is CASSFRGGRTNEKLFF. The chain couples TRBV6-1 to TRBJ1-4; D is uncertain. Germline lookup yields CDR1 MNHNS and CDR2 SASEGT. V was trimmed by 6 bases and J by 2 bases, leaving 16 bases between them. The CDR3 spans 16 residues.

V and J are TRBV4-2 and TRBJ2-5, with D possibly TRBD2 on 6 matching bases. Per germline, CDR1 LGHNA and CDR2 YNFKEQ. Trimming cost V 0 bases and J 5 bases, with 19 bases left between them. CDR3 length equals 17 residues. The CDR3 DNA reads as TGTGCCAGCAGCCAAGATAGGTGGAGGGGCGGAAAGGAGACCCAGTACTTC. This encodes CASSQDRWRGGKETQYF.

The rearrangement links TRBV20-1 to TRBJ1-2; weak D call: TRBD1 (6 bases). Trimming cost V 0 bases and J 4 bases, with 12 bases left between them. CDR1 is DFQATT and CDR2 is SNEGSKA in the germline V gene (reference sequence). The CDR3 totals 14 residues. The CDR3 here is CSAREGGGAYGYTF. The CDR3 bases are TGCAGTGCTAGAGAGGGAGGGGGGGCCTATGGCTACACCTTC.

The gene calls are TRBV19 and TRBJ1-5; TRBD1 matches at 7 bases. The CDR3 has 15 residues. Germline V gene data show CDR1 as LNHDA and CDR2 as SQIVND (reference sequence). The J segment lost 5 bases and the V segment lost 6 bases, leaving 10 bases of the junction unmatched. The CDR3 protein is CASSPLRQGHQPQHF. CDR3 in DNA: TGTGCCAGTAGCCCCCTCCGACAGGGCCATCAGCCCCAGCATTTT.

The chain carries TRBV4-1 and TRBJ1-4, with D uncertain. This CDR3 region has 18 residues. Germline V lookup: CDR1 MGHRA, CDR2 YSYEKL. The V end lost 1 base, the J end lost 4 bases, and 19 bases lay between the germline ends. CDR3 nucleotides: TGCGCCAGCAGCCAAGTTAAGGGCCGCCCAGGCGATAATGAAAAACTGTTTTTT. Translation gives CASSQVKGRPGDNEKLFF.

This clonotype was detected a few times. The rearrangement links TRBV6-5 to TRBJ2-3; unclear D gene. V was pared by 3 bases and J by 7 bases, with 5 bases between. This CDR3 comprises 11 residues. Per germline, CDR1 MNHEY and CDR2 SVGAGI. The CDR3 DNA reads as TGTGCCAGCAGTTATCTCAATACGCAGTATTTT. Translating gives CASSYLNTQYF.

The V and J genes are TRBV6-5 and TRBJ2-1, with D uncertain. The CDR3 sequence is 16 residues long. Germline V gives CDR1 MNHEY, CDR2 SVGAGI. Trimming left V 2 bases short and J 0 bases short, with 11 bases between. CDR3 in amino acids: CASSYGPPGSYNEQFF. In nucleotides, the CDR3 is TGTGCCAGCAGTTACGGACCCCCCGGCTCCTACAATGAGCAGTTCTTC.

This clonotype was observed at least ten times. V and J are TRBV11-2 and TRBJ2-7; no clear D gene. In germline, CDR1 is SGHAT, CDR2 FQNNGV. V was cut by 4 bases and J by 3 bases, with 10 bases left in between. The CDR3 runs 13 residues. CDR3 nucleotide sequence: TGTGCCAGCAGCTCAGCCGCGATCTACGAGCAGTACTTC. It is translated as CASSSAAIYEQYF.

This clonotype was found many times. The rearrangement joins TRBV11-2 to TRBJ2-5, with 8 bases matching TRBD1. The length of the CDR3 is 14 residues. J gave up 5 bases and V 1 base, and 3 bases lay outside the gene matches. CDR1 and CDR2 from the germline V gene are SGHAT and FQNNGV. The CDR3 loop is CASSLGTGTETQYF. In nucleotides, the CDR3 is TGTGCCAGCAGCTTAGGGACAGGGACGGAGACCCAGTACTTC.

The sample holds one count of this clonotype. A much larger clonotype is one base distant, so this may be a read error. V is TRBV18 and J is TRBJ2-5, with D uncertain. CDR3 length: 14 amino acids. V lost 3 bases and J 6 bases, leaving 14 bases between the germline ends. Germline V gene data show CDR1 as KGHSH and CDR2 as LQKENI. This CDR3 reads CASSPSFGIKTQYF. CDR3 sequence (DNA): TGTGCCAGCTCACCCTCTTTTGGGATTAAGACCCAGTACTTC.

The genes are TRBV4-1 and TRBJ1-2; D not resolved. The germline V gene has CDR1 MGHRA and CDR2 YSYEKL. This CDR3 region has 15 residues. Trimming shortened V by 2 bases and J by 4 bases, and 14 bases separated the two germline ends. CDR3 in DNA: TGCGCCAGCAGCCAAAACACCGACGTAGGCTATGGCTACACCTTC. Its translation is CASSQNTDVGYGYTF.

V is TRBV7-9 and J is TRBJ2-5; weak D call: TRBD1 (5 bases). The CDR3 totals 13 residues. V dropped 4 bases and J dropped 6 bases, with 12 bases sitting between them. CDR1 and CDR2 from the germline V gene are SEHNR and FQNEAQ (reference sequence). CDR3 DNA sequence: TGTGCCAGCAGCTCTCAGGGTACGCAGACCCAGTACTTC. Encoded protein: CASSSQGTQTQYF.

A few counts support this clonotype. The CDR3 coding sequence is TGCAGTGCCCAGGGCCGCTTCTCTGGGGCCAACGTCCTGACTTTC. This codes for CSAQGRFSGANVLTF. J is TRBJ2-6 and V is TRBV20-1; D perhaps matches TRBD1 (5 bases). CDR1 is DFQATT and CDR2 is SNEGSKA in the germline V gene (reference sequence). This CDR3 spans 15 amino acids. V lost 6 bases and J 0 bases, leaving 12 bases between the germline ends.

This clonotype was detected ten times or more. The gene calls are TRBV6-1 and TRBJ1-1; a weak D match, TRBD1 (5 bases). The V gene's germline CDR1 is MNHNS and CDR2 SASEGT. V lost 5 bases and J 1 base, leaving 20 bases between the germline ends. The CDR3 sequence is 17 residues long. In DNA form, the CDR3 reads TGTGCCAGCAGTTCCATGCTTCAGGGACGCGAGAACACTGAAGCTTTCTTT. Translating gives CASSSMLQGRENTEAFF.

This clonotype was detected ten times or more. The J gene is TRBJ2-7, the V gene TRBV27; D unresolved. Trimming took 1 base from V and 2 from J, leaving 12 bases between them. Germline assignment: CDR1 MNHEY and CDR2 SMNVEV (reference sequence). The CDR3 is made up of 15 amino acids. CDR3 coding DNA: TGTGCCAGCAGTTTATTCGGTGGTGAGACCTACGAGCAGTACTTC. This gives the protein CASSLFGGETYEQYF.

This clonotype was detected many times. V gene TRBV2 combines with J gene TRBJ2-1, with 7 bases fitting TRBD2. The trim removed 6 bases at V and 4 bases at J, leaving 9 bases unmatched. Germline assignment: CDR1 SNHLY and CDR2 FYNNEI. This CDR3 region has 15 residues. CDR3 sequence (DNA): TGTGCCAGCAGACCGAGCGGGACGCCGTACAATGAGCAGTTCTTC. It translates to CASRPSGTPYNEQFF.

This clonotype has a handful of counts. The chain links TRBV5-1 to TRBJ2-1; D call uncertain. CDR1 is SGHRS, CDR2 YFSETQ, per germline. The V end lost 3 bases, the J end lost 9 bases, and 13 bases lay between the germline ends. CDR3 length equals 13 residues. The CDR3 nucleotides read TGCGCCAGCAGCTCCCGAAGATCGGGTGAGCAGTTCTTC. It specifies CASSSRRSGEQFF.

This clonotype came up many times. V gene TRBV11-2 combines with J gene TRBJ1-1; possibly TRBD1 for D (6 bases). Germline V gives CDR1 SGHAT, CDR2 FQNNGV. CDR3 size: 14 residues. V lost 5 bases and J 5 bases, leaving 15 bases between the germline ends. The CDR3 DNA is TGTGCCAGCAGCCCCCAGAGGGGGTTGACTGAAGCTTTCTTT. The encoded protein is CASSPQRGLTEAFF. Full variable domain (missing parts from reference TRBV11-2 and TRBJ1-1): EAGVAQSPRYKIIEKRQSVAFWCNPISGHATLYWYQQILGQGPKLLIQFQNNGVVDDSQLPKDRFSAERLKGVDSTLKIQPAKLEDSAVYLCASSPQRGLTEAFFGQGTRLTVV.

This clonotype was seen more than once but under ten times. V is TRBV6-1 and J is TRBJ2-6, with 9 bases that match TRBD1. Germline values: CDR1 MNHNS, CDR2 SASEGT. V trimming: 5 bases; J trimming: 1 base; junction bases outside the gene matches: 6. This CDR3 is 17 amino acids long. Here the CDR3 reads CASSLTGGLSGANVLTF. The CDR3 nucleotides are TGTGCCAGCAGTTTAACAGGGGGCTTATCTGGGGCCAACGTCCTGACTTTC.

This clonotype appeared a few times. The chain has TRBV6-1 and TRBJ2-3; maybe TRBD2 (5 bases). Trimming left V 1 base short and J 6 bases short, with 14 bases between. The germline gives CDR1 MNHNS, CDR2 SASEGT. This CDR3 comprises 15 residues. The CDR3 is CASSEDKTPGDTQYF. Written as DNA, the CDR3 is TGTGCCAGCAGTGAAGATAAGACGCCGGGGGATACGCAGTATTTT.

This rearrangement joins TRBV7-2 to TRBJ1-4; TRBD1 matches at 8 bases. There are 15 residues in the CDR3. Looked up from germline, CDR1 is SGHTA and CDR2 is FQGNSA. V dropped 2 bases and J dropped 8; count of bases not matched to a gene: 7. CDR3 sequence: CASSLFAGGEEKLFF. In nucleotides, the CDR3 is TGTGCCAGCAGCTTATTTGCAGGGGGCGAAGAAAAACTGTTTTTT.